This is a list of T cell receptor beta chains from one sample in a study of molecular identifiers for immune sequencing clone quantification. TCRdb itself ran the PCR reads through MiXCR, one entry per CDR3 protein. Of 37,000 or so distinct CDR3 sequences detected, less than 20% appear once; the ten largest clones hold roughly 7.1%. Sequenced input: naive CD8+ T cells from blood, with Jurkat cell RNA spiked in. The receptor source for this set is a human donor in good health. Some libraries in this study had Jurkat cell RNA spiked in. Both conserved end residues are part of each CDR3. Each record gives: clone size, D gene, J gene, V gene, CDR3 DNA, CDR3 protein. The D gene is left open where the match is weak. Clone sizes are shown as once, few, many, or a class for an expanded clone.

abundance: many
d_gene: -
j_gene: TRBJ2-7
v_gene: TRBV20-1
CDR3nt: TGCAGTGCTAATGGCGGGAACGATCTGCGGGCAACCTACGAGCAGTACTTC
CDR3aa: CSANGGNDLRATYEQYF

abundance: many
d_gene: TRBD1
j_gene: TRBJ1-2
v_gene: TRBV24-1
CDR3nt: TGTGCCACCAGTGGTTATGAGACAGGGGGAGAAGCTAACTATGGCTACACCTTC
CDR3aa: CATSGYETGGEANYGYTF

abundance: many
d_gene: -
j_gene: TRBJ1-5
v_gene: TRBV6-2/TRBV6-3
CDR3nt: TGTGCCAGCAGGGATAGCCTCGATCAGCCCCAGCATTTT
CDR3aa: CASRDSLDQPQHF

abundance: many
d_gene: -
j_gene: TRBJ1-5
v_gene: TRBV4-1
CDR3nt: TGCGCCAGCAGCCAAGAAGGCGATTATCAGCCCCAGCATTTT
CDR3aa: CASSQEGDYQPQHF

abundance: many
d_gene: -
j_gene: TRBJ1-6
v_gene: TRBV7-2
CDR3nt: TGTGCCAGCAGCTTAGCGGTTTTATCGGGTATCGGCTCACCCCTCCACTTT
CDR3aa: CASSLAVLSGIGSPLHF

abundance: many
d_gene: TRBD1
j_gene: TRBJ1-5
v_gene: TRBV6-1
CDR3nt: TGTGCCAGCAGCCGACAGGGGGCTGAGCAGCCCCAGCATTTT
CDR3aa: CASSRQGAEQPQHF

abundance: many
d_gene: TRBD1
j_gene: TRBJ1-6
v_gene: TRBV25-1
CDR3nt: TGTGCCAGCAGTGACGGACAGGGGAATTCACCCCTCCACTTT
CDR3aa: CASSDGQGNSPLHF

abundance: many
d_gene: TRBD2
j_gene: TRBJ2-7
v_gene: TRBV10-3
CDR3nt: TGTGCCATCAGTGACCCCGGACTAGCGGGAGTTCGGTCCTACGAGCAGTACTTC
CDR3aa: CAISDPGLAGVRSYEQYF

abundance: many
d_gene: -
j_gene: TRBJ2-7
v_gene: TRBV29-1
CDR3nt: TGCAGCGTCAAAGGACACCCGAACTCCTACGAGCAGTACTTC
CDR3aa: CSVKGHPNSYEQYF

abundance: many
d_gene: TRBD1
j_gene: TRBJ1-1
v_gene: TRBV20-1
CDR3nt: TGCAGTGCTAGACTCCGGGACAGGGGGCTCTCTGAAGCTTTCTTT
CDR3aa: CSARLRDRGLSEAFF

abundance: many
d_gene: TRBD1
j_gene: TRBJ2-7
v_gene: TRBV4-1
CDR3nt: TGCGCCAGCAGCCAAGAGGGGACAGTCTCCTACGAGCAGTACTTC
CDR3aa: CASSQEGTVSYEQYF

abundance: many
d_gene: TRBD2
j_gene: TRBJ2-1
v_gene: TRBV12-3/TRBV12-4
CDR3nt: TGTGCCAGCAGTCATAGACTAGCAGAACCTAACAATGAGCAGTTCTTC
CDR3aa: CASSHRLAEPNNEQFF

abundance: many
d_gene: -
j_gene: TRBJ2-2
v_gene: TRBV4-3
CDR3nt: TGCGCCAGCAGTCGAGGAGCCGAAGCGAACACCGGGGAGCTGTTTTTT
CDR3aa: CASSRGAEANTGELFF

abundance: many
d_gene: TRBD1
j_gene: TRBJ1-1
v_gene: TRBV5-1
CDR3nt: TGCGCCAGCAGCTTTTCGGGACAGGACATGAACACTGAAGCTTTCTTT
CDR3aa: CASSFSGQDMNTEAFF

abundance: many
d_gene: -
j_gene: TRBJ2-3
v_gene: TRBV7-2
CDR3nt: TGTGCCAGCAGCTCCTCCTCAGATACGCAGTATTTT
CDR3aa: CASSSSSDTQYF